One sample yielded the 32 T cell receptor beta chains listed below, sequenced in a study of cytomegalovirus exposure and HLA in healthy donors. Both 60 Vbeta primers and 13 Jbeta primers went into the PCR. Produced via immunoSEQ multiplex PCR; TCRdb's table is partial and in-frame only. Here the sample table reports 85,000 or so clones. Sequencing input: PBMCs. These receptors were obtained from a woman in her thirties in good health and CMV-seronegative.

V gene TRBV25-1 combines with J gene TRBJ1-1; D may be TRBD1 (5 bases). Trimming pared 6 bases from V and 4 bases from J, leaving 12 bases between. The CDR3 covers 13 residues. Germline loops: CDR1 MGHDK, CDR2 SYGVNS. The CDR3 nucleotides are TGTGCCAGCAGCCTTCCGGGGGGCACTGAAGCTTTCTTT. Translated: CASSLPGGTEAFF.

This CDR3 is CAWSVTGRPYEQYF. DNA of the CDR3: TGTGCCTGGAGTGTAACAGGGCGCCCCTACGAGCAGTACTTC. V gene TRBV30 combines with J gene TRBJ2-7; tentatively, D is TRBD1 (6 bases). Germline lookup yields CDR1 GTSNPN and CDR2 SVGIG (reference sequence). With 0 bases removed from V and 2 bases from J, the gap between germline ends came to 11 bases. The CDR3 spans 14 residues. Filled out from reference TRBV30 and TRBJ2-7, the complete variable domain reads SQTIHQWPATLVQPVGSPLSLECTVEGTSNPNLYWYRQAAGRGLQLLFYSVGIGQISSEVPQNLSASRPQDRQFILSSKKLLLSDSGFYLCAWSVTGRPYEQYFGPGTRLTVT.

The chain employs TRBV19 and TRBJ1-5; D perhaps matches TRBD1 (6 bases). With 8 bases removed from V and 1 base from J, the gap between germline ends came to 9 bases. CDR1 LNHDA and CDR2 SQIVND come from the germline V gene (reference sequence). The CDR3 sequence is 13 residues long. In DNA, the CDR3 is TGTGCCAGTGATCAGGGGAGCAATCAGCCCCAGCATTTT. This codes for CASDQGSNQPQHF.

This sequence joins TRBV20-1 and TRBJ2-7; 7 bases match TRBD1. CDR1 is DFQATT and CDR2 is SNEGSKA in the germline V gene (reference sequence). This CDR3 comprises 11 residues. Trimming cost V 2 bases and J 7 bases; bases outside gene matches: 2. CDR3 in DNA: TGCAGTGCTAGAAAACAGGGGGAGCAGTACTTC. Translating gives CSARKQGEQYF.

CDR3 sequence reads: CASSERASGSLNEQFF. CDR3 DNA sequence: TGTGCCAGCAGTGAAAGGGCTAGCGGGAGTCTAAATGAGCAGTTCTTC. The chain joins TRBV6-1 to TRBJ2-1, with 10 nucleotides matching TRBD2. Germline V lookup: CDR1 MNHNS, CDR2 SASEGT. The CDR3 sequence is 16 residues long. Unmatched junction bases numbered 8, after V lost 2 bases and J lost 7 bases.

The chain employs TRBV6-1 and TRBJ1-1; possible D gene TRBD1, 6 bases. Germline V lookup: CDR1 MNHNS, CDR2 SASEGT. CDR3 length equals 16 residues. Trimming pared 0 bases from V and 5 bases from J, leaving 16 bases between. As DNA, the CDR3 is TGTGCCAGCAGTGAAGCGCGGGGGGGGCGGGCTACTGAAGCTTTCTTT. Translating gives CASSEARGGRATEAFF.

The J gene is TRBJ1-1, the V gene TRBV2; 11 nucleotides agree with TRBD1. The CDR3 runs 15 residues. V was pared by 7 bases and J by 4 bases, with 8 bases of the junction left unmatched. Per germline, CDR1 SNHLY and CDR2 FYNNEI. The CDR3: CASTRTGGVSTEAFF. The CDR3 nucleotides read TGTGCCAGCACCCGGACAGGGGGCGTCAGCACTGAAGCTTTCTTT.

The chain has TRBV18 and TRBJ2-2; tentative D call: TRBD1 (6 bases). V was shortened by 0 bases and J by 3 bases, with 14 bases between the two germline ends. Germline CDR1 reads KGHSH; CDR2 reads LQKENI. The CDR3 is 17 amino acids. CDR3 sequence: CASSPPNRVSDTGELFF. Here the CDR3 DNA reads TGTGCCAGCTCACCACCCAACAGGGTTTCCGACACCGGGGAGCTGTTTTTT.

The V call is TRBV5-4, the J call TRBJ2-2, with 9 bases matching TRBD2. Germline V lookup: CDR1 SGHNT, CDR2 YYREEE (reference sequence). The CDR3 consists of 18 residues. The junction had 13 bases not matched to a gene; V was cut back by 0 bases and J by 7 bases. This CDR3 is CASSLGPAGGPGGGELFF. For the CDR3, the DNA is TGTGCCAGCAGCTTGGGCCCAGCGGGGGGACCCGGGGGCGGGGAGCTGTTTTTT. The variable domain in full, with the rest retrieved from reference TRBV5-4 and TRBJ2-2, is ETGVTQSPTHLIKTRGQQVTLRCSSQSGHNTVSWYQQALGQGPQFIFQYYREEENGRGNFPPRFSGLQFPNYSSELNVNALELDDSALYLCASSLGPAGGPGGGELFFGEGSRLTVL.

This chain connects TRBV6-1 to TRBJ1-5; D uncertain. CDR3 length: 16 amino acids. The V and J ends lost 3 bases and 0 bases respectively, with 12 bases between them. Germline-derived CDR1 and CDR2 are MNHNS and SASEGT. The CDR3 region has the DNA TGTGCCAGCAGTGACCTCGGGATTCATAGCAATCAGCCCCAGCATTTT. Translation gives CASSDLGIHSNQPQHF.

CDR3 sequence: CAWGTGGNTIYF. The CDR3 DNA reads as TGTGCCTGGGGGACAGGGGGAAACACCATATATTTT. This chain links TRBV30 with TRBJ1-3, with TRBD1 matching over 9 bases. The J segment lost 4 bases and the V segment lost 5 bases, leaving 0 bases of the junction unmatched. The V gene's germline CDR1 is GTSNPN and CDR2 SVGIG (reference sequence). The CDR3 covers 12 residues.

About this clone itself: The junction shows a germline mismatch at one end, possibly a read error. V is TRBV30 and J is TRBJ2-5; D is perhaps TRBD1 (5 bases). Germline V gene lookup returns CDR1 GTSNPN and CDR2 SVGIG (reference sequence). This CDR3 spans 13 amino acids. In nucleotides, the CDR3 is TGTGCCTGGAGTGTCACAGGCCAAGAGAACCAGTACTTC. Encoded protein: CAWSVTGQENQYF.

V gene TRBV2 combines with J gene TRBJ1-1, with D perhaps matching TRBD1 (5 bases). V lost 3 bases to trimming and J lost 1 base, with 6 bases between them. The germline gives CDR1 SNHLY, CDR2 FYNNEI. The CDR3 loop spans 13 amino acids. The CDR3 DNA reads as TGTGCCAGCAGTGACAGGGCGAACACTGAAGCTTTCTTT. Protein product: CASSDRANTEAFF.

The chain uses TRBV6-5 and TRBJ1-1; D uncertain. V lost 8 bases and J 0 bases, leaving 10 bases between the germline ends. Germline values: CDR1 MNHEY, CDR2 SVGAGI. This CDR3 has 13 residues. This chain's CDR3 is CASYWSLNTEAFF. The CDR3 DNA reads as TGTGCCAGCTATTGGAGTCTGAACACTGAAGCTTTCTTT.

V and J are TRBV7-8 and TRBJ1-5; no definite D call. Germline V gene sequence: CDR1 SGHVS, CDR2 FQNEAQ. Trimming shortened V by 2 bases and J by 7 bases, and 12 bases separated the two germline ends. This CDR3 has 14 amino acids. CDR3 sequence: CASSLRGREQPQHF. CDR3 in DNA: TGTGCCAGCAGCTTACGAGGGCGGGAACAGCCCCAGCATTTT.

The chain employs TRBV13 and TRBJ2-5; unclear D gene. The CDR3 totals 13 residues. Germline-derived CDR1 and CDR2 are PRHDT and FYEKMQ (reference sequence). Trimming took off 1 base at V and 2 bases at J, with 5 bases between the two ends. CDR3 sequence reads: CASSLANQETQYF. In DNA form, the CDR3 reads TGTGCCAGCAGCTTAGCAAATCAAGAGACCCAGTACTTC. Supplemented by reference TRBV13 and TRBJ2-5, the full variable domain reads AAGVIQSPRHLIKEKRETATLKCYPIPRHDTVYWYQQGPGQDPQFLISFYEKMQSDKGSIPDRFSAQQFSDYHSELNMSSLELGDSALYFCASSLANQETQYFGPGTRLLVL.

The chain joins TRBV30 to TRBJ1-2; possible D gene TRBD1, 5 bases. CDR3 size: 13 residues. Trimming took off 1 base at V and 5 bases at J, with 11 bases between the two ends. CDR1 and CDR2 from the germline V gene are GTSNPN and SVGIG (reference sequence). The CDR3 region is CAWSDWGKYGYTF. The CDR3, as DNA: TGTGCCTGGAGTGATTGGGGCAAATATGGCTACACCTTC.

The chain employs TRBV7-8 and TRBJ2-3; 9 bases agree with TRBD2. The CDR3 totals 16 residues. V dropped 7 bases and J dropped 2; count of bases not matched to a gene: 10. The V gene's germline CDR1 is SGHVS and CDR2 FQNEAQ. The CDR3, as DNA: TGTGCCAGCACCTCCCTGCTAGCGGGAATCACAGATACGCAGTATTTT. Translated, it gives CASTSLLAGITDTQYF.

V gene TRBV5-3 combines with J gene TRBJ1-5, with D possibly TRBD1 on 5 matching bases. TRBV5-3 is filed as an ORF, its function uncertain. There are 16 residues in the CDR3. The V gene lost 0 bases and the J gene lost 0 bases, with 10 bases spanning the gap. As DNA, the CDR3 is TGTGCCAGAAGCTTGGACAGGCCCAATAGCAATCAGCCCCAGCATTTT. Protein product: CARSLDRPNSNQPQHF.

Of note for this clone: Other nucleotide sequences in the sample specify the same CDR3. CDR3 sequence (DNA): TGTGCCAGCAGCCGGGACAGCTATGGCTACACCTTC. Its protein is CASSRDSYGYTF. V gene TRBV6-5 combines with J gene TRBJ1-2; 7 nucleotides line up with TRBD1. The J segment lost 4 bases and the V segment lost 6 bases, leaving 2 bases of the junction unmatched. Germline V gives CDR1 MNHEY, CDR2 SVGAGI. The length of the CDR3 is 12 residues.

This chain links TRBV29-1 with TRBJ2-3; a weak D match, TRBD1 (6 bases). This CDR3 is 13 amino acids long. Germline V lookup: CDR1 SQVTM, CDR2 ANQGSEA. Trimming removed 4 bases at V and 6 bases at J, with 14 bases between. CDR3 in DNA: TGCAGCGTTGTGACAGGTATCTCGGATACGCAGTATTTT. Its protein is CSVVTGISDTQYF.

The chain uses TRBV7-9 and TRBJ2-5; TRBD2 agrees at 8 bases. The CDR3 totals 15 residues. Germline V gene sequence: CDR1 SEHNR, CDR2 FQNEAQ (reference sequence). V dropped 2 bases and J dropped 5; count of bases not matched to a gene: 7. The CDR3 nucleotides are TGTGCCAGCAGCTTAATGTCGGGGGGGCAGGAGACCCAGTACTTC. Encoded protein: CASSLMSGGQETQYF.

The V call is TRBV14, the J call TRBJ2-1; D unresolved. The CDR3 covers 13 residues. The ends were cut back, 4 bases at V and 5 bases at J, with 9 bases in the middle. Germline-derived CDR1 and CDR2 are SGHDN and FVKESK. CDR3 bases: TGTGCCAGCAGCCTACGACTCGACAATGAGCAGTTCTTC. Its translation: CASSLRLDNEQFF.

The chain uses TRBV5-1 and TRBJ2-3; weak D call: TRBD1 (6 bases). V lost 7 bases, J lost 6 bases, and 24 bases lay in between. The CDR3 is 16 residues long. The germline gives CDR1 SGHRS, CDR2 YFSETQ. The CDR3 region is CASGPGTTVLADTQYF. The CDR3 nucleotides read TGCGCCAGCGGCCCAGGGACAACAGTGCTTGCTGATACGCAGTATTTT. Supplemented by reference TRBV5-1 and TRBJ2-3, the full variable domain reads KAGVTQTPRYLIKTRGQQVTLSCSPISGHRSVSWYQQTPGQGLQFLFEYFSETQRNKGNFPGRFSGRQFSNSRSEMNVSTLELGDSALYLCASGPGTTVLADTQYFGPGTRLTVL.

The CDR3 region has the DNA TGCAGCGTTGATGACCCAGGGGGCCATGGCTACACCTTC. It specifies CSVDDPGGHGYTF. V is TRBV29-1 and J is TRBJ1-2; 8 bases line up with TRBD1. V dropped 3 bases and J dropped 6; count of bases not matched to a gene: 6. The CDR3 extends over 13 amino acids. Germline-derived CDR1 and CDR2 are SQVTM and ANQGSEA.

The V call is TRBV30, the J call TRBJ2-3, with D tentatively TRBD1 (5 bases). This CDR3 spans 11 amino acids. Germline values: CDR1 GTSNPN, CDR2 SVGIG (reference sequence). CDR3 sequence reads: CSTGDTDTQYF. As DNA, the CDR3 is TGTTCTACAGGAGACACAGATACGCAGTATTTT.

The chain joins TRBV29-1 to TRBJ2-1; TRBD2 agrees at 8 bases. V gave up 3 bases and J gave up 6 bases; unmatched junction bases: 4. Germline V gene data show CDR1 as SQVTM and CDR2 as ANQGSEA. This CDR3 is built from 13 residues. The DNA for the CDR3 is TGCAGCGTTGACTCCGGACTAGCCAATGAGCAGTTCTTC. Translated, it gives CSVDSGLANEQFF.

V and J are TRBV4-1 and TRBJ1-2; TRBD1 might be the D (5 bases). Germline V gene data show CDR1 as MGHRA and CDR2 as YSYEKL. Between the trimmed V and J ends, which lost 4 bases and 3 bases, there was a span of 15 bases. There are 15 residues in the CDR3. The CDR3 protein is CASSLSTAQDYGYTF. CDR3 nucleotides: TGCGCCAGCAGCCTCTCCACGGCACAGGACTATGGCTACACCTTC.

The gene calls are TRBV10-1 and TRBJ2-3; 8 nucleotides align to TRBD2. In germline, CDR1 is WNHNN, CDR2 SYGVQD (reference sequence). This CDR3 has 14 amino acids. J was trimmed by 5 bases and V by 3 bases; bases with no gene match: 4. In DNA, the CDR3 is TGCGCCAGCAGTGAACGGGGGGGCGAAGATACGCAGTATTTT. Residues: CASSERGGEDTQYF.

V and J are TRBV6-1 and TRBJ2-1, with a possible D match to TRBD2 (5 bases). The CDR3 has 16 residues. V gave up 2 bases and J gave up 4 bases, with 15 bases separating them. In germline, CDR1 is MNHNS, CDR2 SASEGT. CDR3 coding DNA: TGTGCCAGCAGTGAATACCGGTCTAGCCGATACAATGAGCAGTTCTTC. It is translated as CASSEYRSSRYNEQFF.

This chain links TRBV19 with TRBJ2-7, with 10 bases lining up with TRBD2. The germline V gene has CDR1 LNHDA and CDR2 SQIVND (reference sequence). The trim removed 2 bases at V and 5 bases at J, leaving 9 bases unmatched. The CDR3 covers 16 residues. The CDR3 coding sequence is TGTGCCAGTAGTATAACAGCGGGAGGGGCCATCGACGAGCAGTACTTC. It yields the protein CASSITAGGAIDEQYF.

This rearrangement joins TRBV27 to TRBJ1-6, with 10 bases aligning to TRBD1. The CDR3 totals 17 residues. V trimming: 0 bases; J trimming: 4 bases; junction bases outside the gene matches: 3. The germline gives CDR1 MNHEY, CDR2 SMNVEV (reference sequence). CDR3 sequence reads: CASSLSPGQGYNSPLHF. DNA of the CDR3: TGTGCCAGCAGTTTATCGCCGGGACAGGGGTATAATTCACCCCTCCACTTT.